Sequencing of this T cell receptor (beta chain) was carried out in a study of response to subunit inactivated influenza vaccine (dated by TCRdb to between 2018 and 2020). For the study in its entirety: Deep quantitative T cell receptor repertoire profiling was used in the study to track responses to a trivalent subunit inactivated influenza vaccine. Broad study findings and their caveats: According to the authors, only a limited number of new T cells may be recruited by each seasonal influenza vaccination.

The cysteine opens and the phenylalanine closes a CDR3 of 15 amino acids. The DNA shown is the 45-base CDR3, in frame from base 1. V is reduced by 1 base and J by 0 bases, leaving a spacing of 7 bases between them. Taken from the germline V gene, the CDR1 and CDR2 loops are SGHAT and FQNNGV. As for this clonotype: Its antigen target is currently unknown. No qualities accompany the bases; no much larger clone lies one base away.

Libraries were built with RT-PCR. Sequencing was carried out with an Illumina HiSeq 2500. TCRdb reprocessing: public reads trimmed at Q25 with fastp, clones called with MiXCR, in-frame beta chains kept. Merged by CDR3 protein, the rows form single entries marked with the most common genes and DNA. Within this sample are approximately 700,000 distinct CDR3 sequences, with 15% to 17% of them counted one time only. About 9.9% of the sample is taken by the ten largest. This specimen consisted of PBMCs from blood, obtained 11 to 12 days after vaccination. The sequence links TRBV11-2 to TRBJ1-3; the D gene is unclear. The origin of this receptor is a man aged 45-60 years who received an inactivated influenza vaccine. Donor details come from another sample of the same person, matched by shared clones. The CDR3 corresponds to CASSLVWSSGNTIYF. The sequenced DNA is TGTGCCAGCAGCTTAGTTTGGAGCTCTGGAAACACCATATATTTT. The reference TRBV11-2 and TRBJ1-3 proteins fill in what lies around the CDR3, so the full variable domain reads EAGVAQSPRYKIIEKRQSVAFWCNPISGHATLYWYQQILGQGPKLLIQFQNNGVVDDSQLPKDRFSAERLKGVDSTLKIQPAKLEDSAVYLCASSLVWSSGNTIYFGEGSWLTVV.